This paragraph reports one T cell receptor (beta chain). These data belong to a study of T cell responses to AZD1222 COVID-19 vaccine. Germline CDR1 SGHRS, CDR2 YFSETQ. The CDR3 covers 15 residues. The V and J ends lost 4 bases and 2 bases, in that order; junction bases with no gene match: 6. Here immunoSEQ multiplex PCR was the method, and the copy in TCRdb shows in-frame clones only, minus some. The sample yields roughly 72,000 clones, 85% seen once. The specimen comprised peripheral blood, sampled on day 0 of AZD1222 vaccination. The TCR was taken from an adult in good health. The chain has TRBV5-1 and TRBJ1-1, with 9 nucleotides matching TRBD1. CDR3 coding DNA: TGCGCCAGCAGCCTAGGACAGGGGAAAAACACTGAAGCTTTCTTT. It is translated as CASSLGQGKNTEAFF.